These 2 T cell receptor beta chains share one sample of origin, sequenced in a study of shared clonotypes between healthy human individuals. Sequenced by immunoSEQ multiplex PCR; TCRdb stores in-frame clones only, minus some. The sample consists of about 1,800,000 clones, just under 95% of them appearing once. Naive CD8 isolation took CD45RO-negative cells positively selected for CCR7 and excluded terminally differentiated effector memory CD45RA+ cells. What was sequenced was naive CD8+ T cells sorted from blood. Receptors originate from a man between 18 and 29 years old in good health.

The V gene is TRBV11-2, the J gene TRBJ2-7; 7 bases map to TRBD2. The germline CDR1 and CDR2 sequences are SGHAT and FQNNGV. Germline trimming cut 5 bases from V and 2 bases from J; bases unmatched to any gene: 6. The CDR3 extends over 14 amino acids. In nucleotides, the CDR3 is TGTGCCAGCAGCCACGCGGGAGCTCCCTACGAGCAGTACTTC. Amino acid sequence: CASSHAGAPYEQYF.

The chain employs TRBV19 and TRBJ1-5; a possible D gene is TRBD1 (5 bases). Trimming took 11 bases from V and 4 from J, leaving 12 bases between them. CDR3 length: 12 residues. CDR1 and CDR2 from the germline V gene are LNHDA and SQIVND (reference sequence). The DNA of the CDR3 is TGTGCCGGGGGAGACCCTAATCAGCCCCAGCATTTT. This encodes CAGGDPNQPQHF.